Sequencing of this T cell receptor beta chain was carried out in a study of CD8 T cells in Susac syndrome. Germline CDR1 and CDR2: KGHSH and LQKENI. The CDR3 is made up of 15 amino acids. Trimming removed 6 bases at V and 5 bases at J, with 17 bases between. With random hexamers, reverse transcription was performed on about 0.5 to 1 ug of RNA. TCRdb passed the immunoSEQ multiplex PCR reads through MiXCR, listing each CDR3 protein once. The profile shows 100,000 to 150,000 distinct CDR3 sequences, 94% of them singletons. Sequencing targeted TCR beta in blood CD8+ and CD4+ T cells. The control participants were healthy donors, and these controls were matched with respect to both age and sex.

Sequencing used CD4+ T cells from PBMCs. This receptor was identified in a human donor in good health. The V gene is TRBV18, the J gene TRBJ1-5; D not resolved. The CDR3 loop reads CASSPNPVADQPQHF. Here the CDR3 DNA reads TGTGCCAGCTCCCCTAATCCAGTAGCCGATCAGCCCCAGCATTTT.